The clone carrying this TCR beta chain was counted at least ten times. The antigen is unknown. V was pared by 1 base and J by 4 bases, with 6 bases of the junction left unmatched. Germline loops: CDR1 MNHEY, CDR2 SVGAGI. CDR3 size: 15 residues. This specimen comes from a study of T-cell reconstitution after alpha-beta-depleted transplantation in children. Study outcomes and limitations: Counts and diversity of T cells one year after transplant came mostly from newly produced T cells.

Unique molecular identifiers were incorporated during preparation of the TCRbeta library. TCRdb re-analysed the PCR reads in MiXCR, keeping a single row per CDR3 protein. Of 600,000 to 800,000 distinct CDR3 sequences detected, about an eighth appear once; the ten largest clones hold 0.79%. This TCR came from a girl aged 2 to 10 with congenital amegakaryocytic thrombocytopenia, due to receive a stem cell transplant. The sequences come from PBMCs, collected before TCRalphabeta/CD19-depleted stem cell transplant. The rearrangement uses TRBV6-5 and TRBJ1-1, with 7 nucleotides matching TRBD1. The CDR3 spells CASSYFSRGVTEAFF. CDR3 DNA: TGTGCCAGCAGTTACTTTTCCAGGGGGGTCACTGAAGCTTTCTTT.